Each of the 30 T cell receptor beta chains below was sequenced from the same sample in a study of blood T cell repertoires in COVID-19. Only in-frame clones appear in the TCRdb table, and some are missing; sequencing was by immunoSEQ multiplex PCR. The sample holds some 270,000 clones, approximately 83% seen once. The sample comprised PBMCs or T cells enriched from blood (not recorded which). These receptors came from a woman aged 30 to 39 who had recovered from COVID-19.

In its sample, this clone was seen a few times. The chain employs TRBV10-2 and TRBJ2-1; 9 bases are shared with TRBD2. Germline CDR1 reads WSHSY; CDR2 reads SAAADI. This CDR3 has 13 residues. Trimming removed 6 bases from V and 10 bases from J; junction bases left unmatched: 7. CDR3 in amino acids: CASRGSGGEEQFF. CDR3 coding DNA: TGCGCCAGCAGGGGTAGCGGGGGAGAGGAGCAGTTCTTC.

This clone has just a few counts. The chain carries TRBV7-9 and TRBJ1-2; 8 bases line up with TRBD1. The junction had 8 bases not matched to a gene; V was cut back by 1 base and J by 4 bases. The CDR3 sequence is 16 residues long. Looked up from germline, CDR1 is SEHNR and CDR2 is FQNEAQ (reference sequence). As DNA, the CDR3 is TGTGCCAGCAGCTTAGGGGGGGACAGGAGAACCTATGGCTACACCTTC. This gives the protein CASSLGGDRRTYGYTF. Full variable domain (missing parts from reference TRBV7-9 and TRBJ1-2): DTGVSQNPRHKITKRGQNVTFRCDPISEHNRLYWYRQTLGQGPEFLTYFQNEAQLEKSRLLSDRFSAERPKGSFSTLEIQRTEQGDSAMYLCASSLGGDRRTYGYTFGSGTRLTVV.

The chain joins TRBV9 to TRBJ1-1; TRBD1 aligns across 7 bases. The CDR3 is made up of 18 amino acids. With 2 bases clipped from V and 1 base from J, the junction kept 14 bases outside the gene matches. The germline V gene has CDR1 SGDLS and CDR2 YYNGEE. The CDR3 DNA reads as TGTGCCAGCAGCGTGTCTCTCGGACAGGTCCCTCCGAACACTGAAGCTTTCTTT. It is translated as CASSVSLGQVPPNTEAFF.

V and J are TRBV4-1 and TRBJ1-1; D gene unclear. V was pared by 2 bases and J by 0 bases, with 10 bases between. The CDR3 contains 15 residues. CDR1 and CDR2 (germline): MGHRA, YSYEKL. CDR3 bases: TGCGCCAGCAGCCAACTGGTACAACTGAACACTGAAGCTTTCTTT. This sequence encodes CASSQLVQLNTEAFF.

J is TRBJ1-1 and V is TRBV11-2; no clear D. Germline loops: CDR1 SGHAT, CDR2 FQNNGV. This CDR3 region has 13 residues. The V and J ends lost 4 bases and 4 bases respectively, with 10 bases between them. CDR3 sequence (DNA): TGTGCCAGCAGCTCCCACGTTAGCACTGAAGCTTTCTTT. Protein: CASSSHVSTEAFF.

CDR3 amino acids: CASSKALVGTTDNEQFF. The DNA of the CDR3 is TGTGCCAGTAGTAAGGCTTTGGTTGGGACTACCGACAATGAGCAGTTCTTC. The rearrangement uses TRBV19 and TRBJ2-1, with 7 nucleotides matching TRBD2. This CDR3 comprises 17 residues. V gave up 4 bases and J gave up 5 bases; unmatched junction bases: 14. Germline values: CDR1 LNHDA, CDR2 SQIVND (reference sequence).

The chain combines TRBV5-1 with TRBJ1-4; 9 bases agree with TRBD1. This CDR3 region has 14 residues. J gave up 5 bases and V 4 bases, and 3 bases lay outside the gene matches. Germline-derived CDR1 and CDR2 are SGHRS and YFSETQ. CDR3 region: CASSPGTGNEKLFF. The CDR3 nucleotides are TGCGCCAGCAGCCCCGGGACAGGGAATGAAAAACTGTTTTTT.

V gene TRBV27 combines with J gene TRBJ1-1; 7 nucleotides agree with TRBD1. V was clipped by 6 bases and J by 2 bases; unmatched bases: 6. In germline, CDR1 is MNHEY, CDR2 SMNVEV (reference sequence). The CDR3 has 14 residues. CDR3 sequence reads: CASRGTAVNTEAFF. CDR3 DNA sequence: TGTGCCAGCAGGGGGACAGCTGTTAACACTGAAGCTTTCTTT.

This chain links TRBV19 with TRBJ1-1; possible D gene TRBD1, 6 bases. The CDR3 runs to 16 residues. V was cut by 6 bases and J by 2 bases, with 19 bases left in between. Germline-derived CDR1 and CDR2 are LNHDA and SQIVND (reference sequence). The DNA for the CDR3 is TGTGCCAGTAGCAGAATTCGTCCAGGGGTTAACACTGAAGCTTTCTTT. This sequence encodes CASSRIRPGVNTEAFF.

The V gene is TRBV19, the J gene TRBJ2-7; D may be TRBD2 (5 bases). The CDR3 loop spans 14 amino acids. The V end was cut by 4 bases, the J end by 4 bases, with 14 bases between. Germline V gives CDR1 LNHDA, CDR2 SQIVND (reference sequence). The DNA of the CDR3 is TGTGCCAGTAGTAAATCTGGACTCCTTTACGAGCAGTACTTC. It codes for CASSKSGLLYEQYF.

This chain uses TRBV5-1 with TRBJ2-7; maybe TRBD2 (6 bases). The CDR3 has 15 amino acids. Germline V gene lookup returns CDR1 SGHRS and CDR2 YFSETQ. V lost 5 bases and J lost 4, with 19 bases in between. CDR3 in amino acids: CASSSLGGLGYEQYF. The CDR3 region has the DNA TGCGCCAGCAGTTCCTTAGGAGGGCTTGGGTACGAGCAGTACTTC.

The chain links TRBV18 to TRBJ2-5; 12 nucleotides align to TRBD1. Germline trimming cut 4 bases from V and 5 bases from J; bases unmatched to any gene: 2. In germline, CDR1 is KGHSH, CDR2 LQKENI. CDR3 length: 14 residues. In DNA form, the CDR3 reads TGTGCCAGCTCACGGGACAGGGGGCCGGAGACCCAGTACTTC. It specifies CASSRDRGPETQYF.

The chain links TRBV13 to TRBJ2-1; 12 nucleotides line up with TRBD2. From germline, CDR1 is PRHDT and CDR2 FYEKMQ (reference sequence). The CDR3 spans 17 residues. After removal of 4 bases from V and 7 bases from J, the junction contained 11 bases not matched to a gene. For the CDR3, the DNA is TGTGCCAGCAGCTCGCAACTAGCGGGAGGAGTGGGGAATGAGCAGTTCTTC. Its protein product is CASSSQLAGGVGNEQFF.

V gene TRBV28 combines with J gene TRBJ1-2, with 7 positions matching TRBD1. V dropped 10 bases and J dropped 6; count of bases not matched to a gene: 8. This CDR3 is built from 12 residues. Germline assignment: CDR1 MDHEN and CDR2 SYDVKM. This CDR3 reads CAIRQGRDGYTF. In nucleotides, the CDR3 is TGTGCCATCAGACAGGGTAGGGATGGCTACACCTTC.

The chain has TRBV30 and TRBJ1-5; TRBD1 matches at 8 bases. The CDR3 runs 13 residues. Looked up from germline, CDR1 is GTSNPN and CDR2 is SVGIG (reference sequence). The junction had 1 base not matched to a gene; V was cut back by 2 bases and J by 4 bases. The CDR3 region is CAWSRDRNQPQHF. CDR3 bases: TGTGCCTGGAGTAGGGACAGGAATCAGCCCCAGCATTTT.

The V call is TRBV7-8, the J call TRBJ2-1; 11 bases line up with TRBD2. The CDR3 contains 18 residues. V trimming: 5 bases; J trimming: 7 bases; junction bases outside the gene matches: 16. Germline-derived CDR1 and CDR2 are SGHVS and FQNEAQ. The DNA of the CDR3 is TGTGCCAGCAGCCCTAAGGCTTCACTAGCGGGAGAATCGAATGAGCAGTTCTTC. Translated: CASSPKASLAGESNEQFF.

CDR3 loop: CASSKQGDTEAFF. The CDR3 nucleotides are TGTGCCAGCTCTAAACAGGGGGACACTGAAGCTTTCTTT. The chain is built from TRBV2 and TRBJ1-1; TRBD1 matches 8 bases. CDR3 length: 13 residues. V lost 8 bases, J lost 3 bases, and 5 bases stayed unmatched. Germline lookup yields CDR1 SNHLY and CDR2 FYNNEI.

The V and J genes are TRBV6-5 and TRBJ1-1; 7 bases align to TRBD1. CDR3 length: 13 amino acids. From germline, CDR1 is MNHEY and CDR2 SVGAGI. J was trimmed by 4 bases and V by 2 bases; bases with no gene match: 1. The CDR3 sequence: CASSYDRATEAFF. CDR3 sequence (DNA): TGTGCCAGCAGTTACGACAGGGCCACTGAAGCTTTCTTT.

V gene TRBV9 combines with J gene TRBJ2-1, with 12 bases matching TRBD2. The length of the CDR3 is 16 residues. Germline lookup yields CDR1 SGDLS and CDR2 YYNGEE. The junction had 5 bases not matched to a gene; V was cut back by 3 bases and J by 4 bases. CDR3 nucleotide sequence: TGTGCCAGCAGCGCGACTAGCGGGAGAAGGTACAATGAGCAGTTCTTC. Translated, it gives CASSATSGRRYNEQFF.

The CDR3 DNA sequence: TGTGCCAGCTCACCGGGGACAGGAATTCTAGCCAAAAACATTCAGTACTTC. Residues: CASSPGTGILAKNIQYF. This sequence joins TRBV18 and TRBJ2-4; TRBD1 matches 8 bases. Unmatched junction bases numbered 7, after V lost 3 bases and J lost 0 bases. Germline CDR1 is KGHSH and CDR2 is LQKENI. The CDR3 is 17 residues long.

V usage is TRBV19 and J usage is TRBJ2-5; 8 positions agree with TRBD2. The V segment lost 9 bases and the J segment 0 bases; nucleotides outside the gene matches: 6. CDR1 and CDR2 from the germline V gene are LNHDA and SQIVND (reference sequence). The CDR3 length is 14 residues. The CDR3 region is CASKRGPYQETQYF. CDR3 in DNA: TGTGCCAGCAAGCGGGGGCCGTACCAAGAGACCCAGTACTTC.

J is TRBJ2-7 and V is TRBV5-5; D is possibly TRBD1 (6 bases). This CDR3 has 13 residues. Deletions cut 4 bases from V and 3 bases from J, with 11 bases between. Germline CDR1 and CDR2: SGHKS and YYEKEE (reference sequence). The CDR3 here is CASSPGVYYEQYF. In nucleotides, the CDR3 is TGTGCCAGCAGCCCAGGGGTCTACTACGAGCAGTACTTC.

This rearrangement joins TRBV2 to TRBJ2-1; 8 bases agree with TRBD2. The CDR3 extends over 17 amino acids. Trimming at V came to 4 bases and at J to 4 bases, leaving 12 bases not matched to a gene. CDR1 and CDR2 (germline): SNHLY, FYNNEI. This chain's CDR3 is CASSVRNSGTPYNEQFF. CDR3 DNA: TGTGCCAGCAGTGTCCGAAATAGCGGGACCCCGTACAATGAGCAGTTCTTC. Full variable domain (missing parts from reference TRBV2 and TRBJ2-1): EPEVTQTPSHQVTQMGQEVILRCVPISNHLYFYWYRQILGQKVEFLVSFYNNEISEKSEIFDDQFSVERPDGSNFTLKIRSTKLEDSAMYFCASSVRNSGTPYNEQFFGPGTRLTVL.

The rearrangement uses TRBV4-1 and TRBJ1-5, with 7 bases identical to TRBD1. Trimming took 6 bases from V and 4 from J; bases not matched to a gene: 18. The CDR3 has 18 amino acids. CDR1 is MGHRA and CDR2 is YSYEKL in the germline V gene. CDR3 in amino acids: CASSHVPSWTGKNQPQHF. In DNA form, the CDR3 reads TGCGCCAGCAGTCACGTTCCATCGTGGACAGGTAAAAATCAGCCCCAGCATTTT.

This chain connects TRBV5-5 to TRBJ1-2, with no clear D. Between the trimmed V and J ends, which lost 2 bases and 3 bases, there was a span of 14 bases. CDR1 and CDR2 from the germline V gene are SGHKS and YYEKEE (reference sequence). The CDR3 length is 15 residues. The CDR3 loop is CASSLSGIRDYGYTF. DNA for the CDR3: TGTGCCAGCAGCTTATCGGGAATACGGGACTATGGCTACACCTTC.

This clone was seen more than once but under ten times. The chain combines TRBV4-1 with TRBJ2-7, with 14 bases fitting TRBD2. The CDR3 consists of 17 residues. Germline CDR1 MGHRA, CDR2 YSYEKL. V dropped 3 bases and J dropped 5; count of bases not matched to a gene: 9. CDR3 nucleotides: TGCGCCAGCAGCCAGTCCTTGACTAGCGGGGGGGAGGACGAGCAGTACTTC. Protein sequence: CASSQSLTSGGEDEQYF.

The chain uses TRBV6-5 and TRBJ1-1, with D possibly TRBD1 on 6 matching bases. Germline CDR1 and CDR2: MNHEY and SVGAGI. V gave up 1 base and J gave up 1 base, with 7 bases separating them. The CDR3 loop spans 14 amino acids. CDR3 loop: CASSYLDRNTEAFF. The CDR3 bases are TGTGCCAGCAGTTACTTGGACAGGAACACTGAAGCTTTCTTT.

With respect to this clone: The conserved phenylalanine or tryptophan normally closing the CDR3 is absent here, so this likely arose from a read error. The limits of the CDR3 on the DNA are not certain, so only TCRdb's listed CDR3 is given. The V gene is TRBV24-1, the J gene TRBJ1-4; the table's D call, TRBD1, was not checked against the DNA. Germline V gene lookup returns CDR1 KGHDR and CDR2 SFDVKD. The CDR3 region is 12 residues in length, termini included. The CDR3 loop reads CATSDLPDRLGC.

The V and J genes are TRBV7-9 and TRBJ1-2; D might be TRBD1 (5 bases). The V gene's germline CDR1 is SEHNR and CDR2 FQNEAQ (reference sequence). The CDR3 length is 12 residues. V lost 3 bases, J lost 4 bases, and 6 bases lay in between. The DNA of the CDR3 is TGTGCCAGCAGCTTCAGGGCCTATGGCTACACCTTC. It specifies CASSFRAYGYTF.

The V and J genes are TRBV7-9 and TRBJ1-4, with D uncertain. Germline V gene sequence: CDR1 SEHNR, CDR2 FQNEAQ (reference sequence). The CDR3 has 12 residues. The V gene lost 7 bases and the J gene lost 4 bases, with 7 bases spanning the gap. The CDR3 protein is CASMVSNEKLFF. CDR3 nucleotides: TGTGCCAGCATGGTCAGTAATGAAAAACTGTTTTTT.